This T cell receptor (beta chain) stems from a study of cytomegalovirus exposure and HLA in healthy donors. Study observations and caveats: Most TCRs appeared rarely, but some public TCRs recurred in many donors.

This PCR relied on a set of 60 Vbeta primers and 13 Jbeta primers. Profiled with immunoSEQ multiplex PCR; TCRdb holds only in-frame clones, not every one. The sample carries approximately 130,000 clones, roughly 80% recorded once. Regarding this clone: The antigen remains undetermined.

This CDR3 spans 14 amino acids. The junction had 4 bases not matched to a gene; V was cut back by 5 bases and J by 1 base. Germline V CDR1 and CDR2: WNHNN, SYGVQD (reference sequence). Source material: PBMCs. The receptor's source is a man aged 30-40 years in good health and CMV-seronegative. This chain links TRBV10-1 with TRBJ1-1, with TRBD1 matching over 7 bases. The CDR3 DNA reads as TGCGCCAGCAGTCGGGACAGTTCGAACACTGAAGCTTTCTTT. This sequence encodes CASSRDSSNTEAFF.